What follows are 25 T cell receptor beta chains derived from one specimen sequenced in a study of control samples from healthy donors and cancer patients (dated by TCRdb to 2020 to 2021). The method behind the library was the immunoSEQ multiplex PCR assay. TCRdb provides this immuneACCESS table in a form limited to in-frame rearrangements. Some clones are lacking; in checked studies, under half of them reflect an unresolved V gene, and why the rest are absent is not known. Across this sample there are about 73,000 clones, with nearly 90% seen only once. Together, the top ten hold around 20% of the sample. Sequenced material: PBMCs. Receptor source: a man in his sixties with lung cancer.

This chain uses TRBV7-9 with TRBJ2-7; D gene ambiguous. The V end lost 1 base, the J end lost 2 bases, and 6 bases lay between the germline ends. The CDR3 runs to 13 residues. Germline V gene data show CDR1 as SEHNR and CDR2 as FQNEAQ (reference sequence). CDR3 sequence: CASSLGWAYEQYV. The CDR3 nucleotides read TGTGCCAGCAGCTTAGGTTGGGCCTACGAGCAGTACGTC.

CDR3 residues: CASSTRQGVGSGANVLTF. The CDR3 DNA follows: TGTGCCAGCAGCACAAGACAGGGGGTTGGCTCTGGGGCCAACGTCCTGACTTTC. This sequence joins TRBV7-3 and TRBJ2-6, with 9 bases identical to TRBD1. J lost 0 bases, V lost 5 bases, and 8 bases had no gene match. CDR1 is SGHTA, CDR2 FQGTGA, per germline. CDR3 length: 18 amino acids.

The chain has TRBV30 and TRBJ2-4, with D unclear. Germline CDR1 and CDR2: GTSNPN and SVGIG (reference sequence). There are 14 residues in the CDR3. The V and J ends lost 0 bases and 0 bases respectively, with 6 bases between them. The CDR3 DNA is TGTGCCTGGAGTGTATTCCTAGCCAAAAACATTCAGTACTTC. Protein: CAWSVFLAKNIQYF.

V usage is TRBV30 and J usage is TRBJ2-7, with 8 bases matching TRBD1. CDR3 length: 14 amino acids. CDR1 is GTSNPN and CDR2 is SVGIG in the germline V gene (reference sequence). V shed 4 bases and J 8 bases; nucleotides not matched to a gene: 13. The CDR3 nucleotides are TGTGCCTGGACTACAGGACAGGGTCTAATAAAGCAGTACTTC. As protein: CAWTTGQGLIKQYF.

V usage is TRBV9 and J usage is TRBJ2-3; D is undetermined. CDR3 length: 16 amino acids. Germline CDR1 is SGDLS and CDR2 is YYNGEE. Trimming took 1 base from V and 2 from J, leaving 14 bases between them. The CDR3 is CASSVTPRNNTDTQYF. The CDR3, as DNA: TGTGCCAGCAGCGTAACCCCCCGGAATAACACAGATACGCAGTATTTT. Combining the CDR3 with reference TRBV9 and TRBJ2-3 gives the whole variable domain DSGVTQTPKHLITATGQRVTLRCSPRSGDLSVYWYQQSLDQGLQFLIQYYNGEERAKGNILERFSAQQFPDLHSELNLSSLELGDSALYFCASSVTPRNNTDTQYFGPGTRLTVL.

This chain uses TRBV6-2 or TRBV6-3 with TRBJ1-1, with 8 bases matching TRBD1. The CDR3 spans 15 residues. V trimming: 4 bases; J trimming: 10 bases; junction bases outside the gene matches: 14. Germline CDR1 and CDR2: MNHEY and SVGEGT. The CDR3: CASSSTPDRGPTAFF. CDR3 DNA: TGTGCCAGCAGTTCAACCCCCGACAGGGGTCCAACAGCTTTCTTT.

The chain employs TRBV6-5 and TRBJ1-5; D is undetermined. The CDR3 has 15 amino acids. V lost 5 bases and J 0 bases, leaving 11 bases between the germline ends. Germline V gene sequence: CDR1 MNHEY, CDR2 SVGAGI. CDR3 sequence (DNA): TGTGCCAGCAGTCCTCGACACGATAGCAATCAGCCCCAGCATTTT. Translating gives CASSPRHDSNQPQHF.

This clone was found once. The chain carries TRBV23-1 and TRBJ2-1; D is ambiguous. TRBV23-1 counts as an open reading frame of uncertain function. The CDR3 loop spans 15 amino acids. Trimming removed 6 bases from V and 0 bases from J, with 12 bases in between. The DNA of the CDR3 is TGCGCCAGCAGGTTCAGGCTCAACTCCTACAATGAGCAGTTCTTC. Translation gives CASRFRLNSYNEQFF.

V usage is TRBV4-1 and J usage is TRBJ2-1; D gene ambiguous. CDR3 size: 12 residues. The germline gives CDR1 MGHRA, CDR2 YSYEKL. Trimming left V 0 bases short and J 9 bases short, with 6 bases between. The CDR3 nucleotides are TGCGCCAGCAGCCAAGATCTTTTTGAGCAGTTCTTC. Its protein product is CASSQDLFEQFF.

The rearrangement joins TRBV5-6 to TRBJ2-7; no reliable D call. This CDR3 is 15 amino acids long. Deletions cut 2 bases from V and 2 bases from J, with 14 bases between. CDR1 and CDR2 from the germline V gene are SGHDT and YYEEEE. CDR3 nucleotides: TGTGCCAGCAGCTTTGCGGCTTTCAACACCTACGAGCAGTACTTC. Translating gives CASSFAAFNTYEQYF.

The chain recombines TRBV12-3 or TRBV12-4 with TRBJ1-6; D remains unclear. V lost 7 bases and J 6 bases, leaving 10 bases between the germline ends. The CDR3 contains 13 residues. The DNA for the CDR3 is TGTGCCAGCATTCAGTATTCTAATTCACCCCTCCACTTT. Residues: CASIQYSNSPLHF.

The rearrangement uses TRBV5-6 and TRBJ2-6, with D perhaps TRBD1 (6 bases). The CDR3 has 18 residues. V was trimmed by 3 bases and J by 1 base, leaving 17 bases between them. In germline, CDR1 is SGHDT, CDR2 YYEEEE. The CDR3 reads CASSWTTGILSGANVLTF. As DNA, the CDR3 is TGTGCCAGCAGCTGGACCACAGGGATACTTTCTGGGGCCAACGTCCTGACTTTC.

The rearrangement joins TRBV6-1 to TRBJ2-7, with 8 bases that match TRBD1. The V gene end was trimmed by 1 base and the J gene end by 2 bases; junction bases not matched to a gene: 1. The germline V gene has CDR1 MNHNS and CDR2 SASEGT. This CDR3 comprises 14 residues. CDR3 nucleotides: TGTGCCAGCAGTGAAGTACAGGGGGCCTACGAGCAGTACTTC. It codes for CASSEVQGAYEQYF.

The chain recombines TRBV18 with TRBJ1-5; maybe TRBD1 (5 bases). Germline assignment: CDR1 KGHSH and CDR2 LQKENI. The CDR3 is 17 residues long. Trimming stripped 4 bases from V and 0 bases from J, with 16 bases between. The CDR3: CASSLTPGPYSNQPQHF. CDR3 bases: TGTGCCAGCTCACTCACACCAGGGCCCTATAGCAATCAGCCCCAGCATTTT.

With respect to this clone: The sample holds other DNA sequences that translate to the same CDR3. This sequence joins TRBV18 and TRBJ2-5; no firm D call. CDR3 length equals 11 residues. Trimming stripped 3 bases from V and 2 bases from J, with 1 base between. Looked up from germline, CDR1 is KGHSH and CDR2 is LQKENI. CDR3 sequence reads: CASSPQETQYF. The CDR3 nucleotides read TGTGCCAGCTCACCTCAAGAGACCCAGTACTTC.

J is TRBJ2-1 and V is TRBV30, with TRBD1 matching over 7 bases. J gave up 1 base and V 6 bases, and 6 bases lay outside the gene matches. The CDR3 totals 14 residues. Germline V gives CDR1 GTSNPN, CDR2 SVGIG (reference sequence). The CDR3, as DNA: TGTGCCTGCCACCGGGACAGATCCTACAATGAGCAGTTCTTC. It codes for CACHRDRSYNEQFF.

The rearrangement links TRBV5-1 to TRBJ2-5; 9 nucleotides line up with TRBD2. The CDR3 loop spans 17 amino acids. CDR1 is SGHRS, CDR2 YFSETQ, per germline. Germline trimming cut 0 bases from V and 5 bases from J; bases unmatched to any gene: 11. The CDR3 nucleotides read TGCGCCAGCAGCTTGGCGGGCGGGGGGGCGATTAAGGAGACCCAGTACTTC. This translates into CASSLAGGGAIKETQYF.

This chain uses TRBV7-8 with TRBJ1-5, with D uncertain. The CDR3 covers 15 residues. Trimming took 1 base from V and 5 from J, leaving 12 bases between them. Looked up from germline, CDR1 is SGHVS and CDR2 is FQNEAQ. Here the CDR3 DNA reads TGTGCCAGCAGCTTAGAGTTCGCAGGCTATCAGCCCCAGCATTTT. This encodes CASSLEFAGYQPQHF.

The J gene is TRBJ1-2, the V gene TRBV3-1 (or the pseudogene TRBV3-2); D gene unclear. The CDR3 runs 13 residues. The V and J ends lost 1 base and 4 bases respectively, with 7 bases between them. In germline, CDR1 is LGHDT, CDR2 YNNKEL (reference sequence). Written as DNA, the CDR3 is TGTGCCAGCAGCCAAGTCGGCTTCTATGGCTACACCTTC. It specifies CASSQVGFYGYTF.

V and J are TRBV11-2 and TRBJ1-6, with a tentative D call TRBD1 (6 bases). The V gene's germline CDR1 is SGHAT and CDR2 FQNNGV. V dropped 6 bases and J dropped 7 bases, with 13 bases sitting between them. The CDR3 runs to 14 residues. The DNA of the CDR3 is TGTGCCAGCAGGCTATCGGGGGCGAATTCACCCCTCCACTTT. The encoded protein is CASRLSGANSPLHF.

The count of this clone is one. The chain employs TRBV29-1 and TRBJ2-1, with 13 bases that match TRBD2. Germline V gene data show CDR1 as SQVTM and CDR2 as ANQGSEA. This CDR3 spans 15 amino acids. The V and J ends lost 6 bases and 6 bases, in that order; junction bases with no gene match: 8. For the CDR3, the DNA is TGCAGCGTGACAAGGACTAGCGGGGGACCCAATGAGCAGTTCTTC. This translates into CSVTRTSGGPNEQFF.

This chain connects TRBV5-1 to TRBJ2-2; D gene uncertain. The CDR3 contains 15 residues. Trimming removed 3 bases from V and 3 bases from J, with 12 bases in between. Per the germline V gene, CDR1 is SGHRS and CDR2 is YFSETQ. The CDR3 loop reads CASSSNSGDTGELFF. The CDR3 nucleotides read TGCGCCAGCAGCTCTAATTCTGGGGACACCGGGGAGCTGTTTTTT.

This clone was seen just once. The rearrangement links TRBV27 to TRBJ2-3, with D perhaps TRBD2 (5 bases). V gave up 6 bases and J gave up 2 bases, with 12 bases separating them. This CDR3 has 14 residues. The germline CDR1 and CDR2 sequences are MNHEY and SMNVEV (reference sequence). The CDR3 DNA sequence: TGTGCCAGCAGAATTGGGAGCTTCACAGATACGCAGTATTTT. Amino acids: CASRIGSFTDTQYF.

The chain combines TRBV4-1 with TRBJ2-7; 10 positions match TRBD2. J lost 2 bases, V lost 1 base, and 14 bases had no gene match. The CDR3 sequence is 19 residues long. The germline V gene has CDR1 MGHRA and CDR2 YSYEKL. The CDR3 loop reads CASSQVIPTLAGGTYEQYV. The CDR3 nucleotides are TGCGCCAGCAGCCAAGTTATCCCGACTTTAGCGGGGGGCACCTACGAGCAGTACGTC.

The chain recombines TRBV7-6 with TRBJ1-1; 7 bases match TRBD1. V was pared by 5 bases and J by 2 bases, with 11 bases of the junction left unmatched. The germline V gene encodes CDR1 SGHVS and CDR2 FNYEAQ. The CDR3 is 16 residues long. CDR3 region: CASSEITGATNTEAFF. The CDR3 nucleotides are TGTGCCAGCAGCGAGATAACAGGGGCGACAAACACTGAAGCTTTCTTT.